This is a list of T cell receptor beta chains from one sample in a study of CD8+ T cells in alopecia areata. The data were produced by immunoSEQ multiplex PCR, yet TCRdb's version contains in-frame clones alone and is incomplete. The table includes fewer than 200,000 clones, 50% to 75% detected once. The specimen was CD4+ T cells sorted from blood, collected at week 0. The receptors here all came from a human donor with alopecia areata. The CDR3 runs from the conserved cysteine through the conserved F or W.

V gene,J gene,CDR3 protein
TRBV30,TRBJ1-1,CAWAPGYSPPKF
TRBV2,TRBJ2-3,CASRPHGGTDTQYF
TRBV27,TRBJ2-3,CASSLARTGGTDTQYF
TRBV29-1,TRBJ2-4,CSVAMQGINIQYF
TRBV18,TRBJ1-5,CASSPPGNQPQHF
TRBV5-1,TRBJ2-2,CASTRTAANTGELFF
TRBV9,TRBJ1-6,CASSSGRAHDSPLHF
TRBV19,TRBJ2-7,CATAGQGSYEQYF
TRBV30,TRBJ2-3,CAWSTGSLGGTDTQYF
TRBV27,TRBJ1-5,CASRGGQAVEHF
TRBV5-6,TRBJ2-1,CASSLVGMEFF
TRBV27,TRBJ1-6,CASRRTGGDALSPLHF
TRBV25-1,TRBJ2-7,CASSESQYEQYF
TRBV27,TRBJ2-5,CASGSARTQYF
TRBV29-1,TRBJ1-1,CSVNPQGGDTEAFF
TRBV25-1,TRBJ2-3,CASSATTEITDTQYF
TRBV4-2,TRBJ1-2,CASSLTGGGGYTF
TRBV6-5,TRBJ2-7,CASSQEGRANEQYF
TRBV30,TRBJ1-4,CAWKGREKLFF
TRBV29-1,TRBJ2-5,CSVSIAGSETQYF
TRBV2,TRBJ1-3,CASSDQDRRNTIYF
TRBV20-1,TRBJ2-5,CSARGQETQYF
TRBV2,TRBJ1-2,CASSVGQGTNYGYTF
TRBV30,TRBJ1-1,CAWIKSPQLNTEAFF
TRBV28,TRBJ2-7,CASSLSGTGAYEQYF
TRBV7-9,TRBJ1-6,CASSLDGGSSPLHF
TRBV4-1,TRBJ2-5,CASSQDDHQETQYF
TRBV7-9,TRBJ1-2,CASSFDRNYGYTF